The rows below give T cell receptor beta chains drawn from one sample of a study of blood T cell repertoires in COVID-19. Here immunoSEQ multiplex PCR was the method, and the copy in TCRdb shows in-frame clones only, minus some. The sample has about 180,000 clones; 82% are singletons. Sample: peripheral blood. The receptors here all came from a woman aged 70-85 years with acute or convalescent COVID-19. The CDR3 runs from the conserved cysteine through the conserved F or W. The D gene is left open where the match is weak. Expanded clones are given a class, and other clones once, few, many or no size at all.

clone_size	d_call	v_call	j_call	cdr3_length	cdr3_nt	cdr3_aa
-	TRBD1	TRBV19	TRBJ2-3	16	TGTGCCAGTAGTCGGCCAGGGGGCCCCAGAGGTGATACGCAGTATTTT	CASSRPGGPRGDTQYF
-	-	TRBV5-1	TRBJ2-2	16	TGCGCCAGCAGCCCCACGGGCGGGGTAAACACCGGGGAGCTGTTTTTT	CASSPTGGVNTGELFF
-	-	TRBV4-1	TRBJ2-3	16	TGCGCCAGCAGCCAAGGATCTTTAGGGGGCACAGATACGCAGTATTTT	CASSQGSLGGTDTQYF
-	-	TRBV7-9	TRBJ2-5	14	TGTGCCAGCAGCCTTACAGGCGGCCAAGAGACCCAGTACTTC	CASSLTGGQETQYF
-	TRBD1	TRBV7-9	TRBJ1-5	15	TGTGCCGGCCAAGGACAGGGGGGAACCAATCAGCCCCAGCATTTT	CAGQGQGGTNQPQHF
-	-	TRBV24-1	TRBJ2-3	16	TGTGCCACCAGTGATTTCGGTCTAGCGACACGGGTTACGCAGTATTTT	CATSDFGLATRVTQYF
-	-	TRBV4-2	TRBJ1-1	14	TGTGCCAGCAGCCCCGAACAGAGGAACACTGAAGCTTTCTTT	CASSPEQRNTEAFF
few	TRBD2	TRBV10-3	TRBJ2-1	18	TGTGCCATCAGTGAGTCGAGGGCTAGCGGGGGCCTAGGCAATGAGCAGTTCTTC	CAISESRASGGLGNEQFF
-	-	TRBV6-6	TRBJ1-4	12	TGTGCCAGCAGTCCTAAATATGAAAAACTGTTTTTT	CASSPKYEKLFF
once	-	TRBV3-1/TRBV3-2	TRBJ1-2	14	TGTGCCAGCAGCCCAGTGCAGGGAGGCACTGGCTACACCTTC	CASSPVQGGTGYTF
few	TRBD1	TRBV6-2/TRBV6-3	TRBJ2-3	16	TGTGCCAGCAGTACCCCTCCGGGACAGGGAACAGATACGCAGTATTTT	CASSTPPGQGTDTQYF
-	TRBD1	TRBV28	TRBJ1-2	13	TGTGCCAGCAGTTTCGTACAGGGGGGTGGCTACACCTTC	CASSFVQGGGYTF
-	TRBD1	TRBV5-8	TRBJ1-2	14	TGTGCCAGCAGCTTGGCCAGGACAGGGTATGGCTACACCTTC	CASSLARTGYGYTF
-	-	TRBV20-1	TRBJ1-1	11	TGCAGTGCCGACAGGAACACTGAAGCTTTCTTT	CSADRNTEAFF
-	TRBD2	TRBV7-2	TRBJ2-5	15	TGTGCCAGCAGCCCCTCTAGCGGGAGCCTAGAGACCCAGTACTTC	CASSPSSGSLETQYF